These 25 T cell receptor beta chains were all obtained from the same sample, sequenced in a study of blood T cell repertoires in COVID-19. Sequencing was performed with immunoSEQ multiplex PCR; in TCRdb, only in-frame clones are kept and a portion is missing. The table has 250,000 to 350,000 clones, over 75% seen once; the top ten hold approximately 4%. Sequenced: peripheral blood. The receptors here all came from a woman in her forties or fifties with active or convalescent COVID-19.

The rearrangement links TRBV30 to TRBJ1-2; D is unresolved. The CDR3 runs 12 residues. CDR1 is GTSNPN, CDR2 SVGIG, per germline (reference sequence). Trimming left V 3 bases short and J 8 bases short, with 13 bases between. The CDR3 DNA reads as TGTGCCTGGAGCAGGCCTAACCTGGGCTACACCTTC. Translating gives CAWSRPNLGYTF.

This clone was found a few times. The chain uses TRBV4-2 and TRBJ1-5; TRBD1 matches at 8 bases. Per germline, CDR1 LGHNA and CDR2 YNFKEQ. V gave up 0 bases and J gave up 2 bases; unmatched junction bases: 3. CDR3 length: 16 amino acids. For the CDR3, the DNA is TGTGCCAGCAGCCAAGAACAGGGGGGTGGCAATCAGCCCCAGCATTTT. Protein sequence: CASSQEQGGGNQPQHF.

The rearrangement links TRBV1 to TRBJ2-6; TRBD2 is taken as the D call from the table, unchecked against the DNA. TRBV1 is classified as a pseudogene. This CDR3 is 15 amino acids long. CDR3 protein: CTLTSGSPGANVLTF. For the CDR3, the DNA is TGCACCTTGACTAGCGGGTCGCCTGGGGCCAACGTCCTGACTTTC.

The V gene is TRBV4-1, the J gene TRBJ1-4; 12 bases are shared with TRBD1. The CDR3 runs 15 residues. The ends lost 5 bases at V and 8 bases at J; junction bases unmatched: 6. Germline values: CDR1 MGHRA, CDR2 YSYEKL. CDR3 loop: CASSMGQGAWEKLFF. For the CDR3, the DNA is TGCGCCAGCAGCATGGGACAGGGGGCTTGGGAAAAACTGTTTTTT.

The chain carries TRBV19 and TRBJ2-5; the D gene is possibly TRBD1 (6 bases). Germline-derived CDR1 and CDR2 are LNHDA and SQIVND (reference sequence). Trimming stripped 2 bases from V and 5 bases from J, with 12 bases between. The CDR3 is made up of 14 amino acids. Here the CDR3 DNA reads TGTGCCAGTAGTATAAGTGCTAGGGGGGAGACCCAGTACTTC. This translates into CASSISARGETQYF.

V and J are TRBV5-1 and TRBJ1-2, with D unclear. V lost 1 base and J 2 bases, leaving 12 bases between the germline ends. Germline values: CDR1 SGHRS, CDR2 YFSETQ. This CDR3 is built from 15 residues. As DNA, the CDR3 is TGCGCCAGCAGCTTGATGACGGGCGGGAACTATGGCTACACCTTC. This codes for CASSLMTGGNYGYTF.

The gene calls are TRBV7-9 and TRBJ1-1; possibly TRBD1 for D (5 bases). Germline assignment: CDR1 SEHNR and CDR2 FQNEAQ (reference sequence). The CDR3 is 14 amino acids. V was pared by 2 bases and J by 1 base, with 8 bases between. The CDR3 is CASSLTGSNTEAFF. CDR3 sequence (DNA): TGTGCCAGCAGCTTAACAGGATCGAACACTGAAGCTTTCTTT. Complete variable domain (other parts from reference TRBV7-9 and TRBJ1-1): DTGVSQNPRHKITKRGQNVTFRCDPISEHNRLYWYRQTLGQGPEFLTYFQNEAQLEKSRLLSDRFSAERPKGSFSTLEIQRTEQGDSAMYLCASSLTGSNTEAFFGQGTRLTVV.

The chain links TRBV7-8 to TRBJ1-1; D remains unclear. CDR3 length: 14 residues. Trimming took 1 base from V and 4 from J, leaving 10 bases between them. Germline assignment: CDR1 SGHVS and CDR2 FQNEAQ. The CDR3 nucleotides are TGTGCCAGCAGCTTAGTAGAGGAGAGCACTGAAGCTTTCTTT. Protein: CASSLVEESTEAFF.

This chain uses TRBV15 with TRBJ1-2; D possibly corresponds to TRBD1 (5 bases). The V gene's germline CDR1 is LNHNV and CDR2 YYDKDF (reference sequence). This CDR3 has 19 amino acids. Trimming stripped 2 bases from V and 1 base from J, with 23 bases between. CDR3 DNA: TGTGCCACCAGCAGAATAAATCTTGGCAGGGTCGAGGTTAACTATGGCTACACCTTC. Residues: CATSRINLGRVEVNYGYTF.

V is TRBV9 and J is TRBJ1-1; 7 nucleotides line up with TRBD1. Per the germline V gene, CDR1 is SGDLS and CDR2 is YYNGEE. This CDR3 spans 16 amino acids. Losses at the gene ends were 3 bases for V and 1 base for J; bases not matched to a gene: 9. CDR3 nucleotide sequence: TGTGCCAGCAGCGCCCGGGACAGACCGACGAACACTGAAGCTTTCTTT. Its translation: CASSARDRPTNTEAFF.

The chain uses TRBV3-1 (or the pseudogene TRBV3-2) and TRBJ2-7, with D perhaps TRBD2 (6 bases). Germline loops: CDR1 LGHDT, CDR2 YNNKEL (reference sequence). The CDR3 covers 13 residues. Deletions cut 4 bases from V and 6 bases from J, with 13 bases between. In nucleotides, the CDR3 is TGTGCCAGCAGCCGGAGGGATGGGGGCGAGCAGTACTTC. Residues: CASSRRDGGEQYF.

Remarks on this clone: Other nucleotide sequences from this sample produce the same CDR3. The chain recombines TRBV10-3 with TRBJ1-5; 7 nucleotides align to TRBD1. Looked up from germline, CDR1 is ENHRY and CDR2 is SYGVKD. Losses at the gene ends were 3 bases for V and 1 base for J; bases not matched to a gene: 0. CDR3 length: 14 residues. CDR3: CAISEQGSNQPQHF. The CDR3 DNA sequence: TGTGCCATCAGTGAACAGGGGAGCAATCAGCCCCAGCATTTT.

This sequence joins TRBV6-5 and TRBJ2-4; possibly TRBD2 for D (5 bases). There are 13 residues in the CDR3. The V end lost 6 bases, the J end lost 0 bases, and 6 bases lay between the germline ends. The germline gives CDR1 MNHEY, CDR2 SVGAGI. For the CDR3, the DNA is TGTGCCAGCAGCGGACTAGCCAAAAACATTCAGTACTTC. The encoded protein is CASSGLAKNIQYF.

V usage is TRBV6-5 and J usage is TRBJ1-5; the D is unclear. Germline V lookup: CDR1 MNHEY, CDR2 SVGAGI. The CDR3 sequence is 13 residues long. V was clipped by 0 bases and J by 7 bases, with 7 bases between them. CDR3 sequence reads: CASSYSEAQPQHF. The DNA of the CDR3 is TGTGCCAGCAGTTACTCAGAGGCACAGCCCCAGCATTTT.

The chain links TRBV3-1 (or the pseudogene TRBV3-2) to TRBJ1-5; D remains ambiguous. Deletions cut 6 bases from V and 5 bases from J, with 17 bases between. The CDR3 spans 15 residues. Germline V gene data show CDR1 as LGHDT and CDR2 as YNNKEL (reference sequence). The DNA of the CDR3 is TGTGCCAGCAGTCAGGAAACTTTGCTTTATCAGCCCCAGCATTTT. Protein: CASSQETLLYQPQHF.

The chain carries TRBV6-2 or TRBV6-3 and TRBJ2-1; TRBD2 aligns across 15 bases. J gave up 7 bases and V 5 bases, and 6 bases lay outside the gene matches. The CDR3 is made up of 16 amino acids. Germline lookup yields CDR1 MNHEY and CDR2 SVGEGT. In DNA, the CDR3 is TGTGCCAGCAGTCACGGACTAGCGGGGGGGCTTAATGAGCAGTTCTTC. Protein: CASSHGLAGGLNEQFF.

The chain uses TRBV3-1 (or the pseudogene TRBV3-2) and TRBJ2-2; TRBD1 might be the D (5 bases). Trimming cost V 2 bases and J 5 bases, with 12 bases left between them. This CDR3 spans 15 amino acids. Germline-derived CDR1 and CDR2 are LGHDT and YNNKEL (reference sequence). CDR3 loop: CASSQRGLGTGELFF. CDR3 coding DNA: TGTGCCAGCAGCCAAAGGGGATTGGGAACCGGGGAGCTGTTTTTT.

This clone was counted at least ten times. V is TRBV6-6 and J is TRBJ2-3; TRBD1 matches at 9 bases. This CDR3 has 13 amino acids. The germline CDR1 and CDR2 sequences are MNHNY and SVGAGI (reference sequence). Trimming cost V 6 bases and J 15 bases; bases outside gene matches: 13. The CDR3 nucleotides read TGTGCCAGCAGCTCGGGCGTCGGGACAGGGCTTTATTTT. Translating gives CASSSGVGTGLYF.

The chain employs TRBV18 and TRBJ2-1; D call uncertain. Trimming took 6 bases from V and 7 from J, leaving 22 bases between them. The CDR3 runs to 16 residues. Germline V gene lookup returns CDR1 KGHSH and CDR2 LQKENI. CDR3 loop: CASSPDVPEVRNEQFF. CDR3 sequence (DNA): TGTGCCAGCTCCCCAGATGTACCCGAAGTGAGGAATGAGCAGTTCTTC.

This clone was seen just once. This CDR3 is CAWKMTRNTGELFF. In DNA form, the CDR3 reads TGTGCCTGGAAAATGACACGGAACACCGGGGAGCTGTTTTTT. V is TRBV30 and J is TRBJ2-2, with D hard to call. CDR1 and CDR2 from the germline V gene are GTSNPN and SVGIG (reference sequence). The CDR3 runs 14 residues. Trimming removed 4 bases from V and 1 base from J, with 10 bases in between.

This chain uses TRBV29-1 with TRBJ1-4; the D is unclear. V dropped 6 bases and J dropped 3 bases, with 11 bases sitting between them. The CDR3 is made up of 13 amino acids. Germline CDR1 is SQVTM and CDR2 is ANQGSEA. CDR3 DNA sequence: TGCAGCGTCTTAAGCGGGGCTAATGAAAAACTGTTTTTT. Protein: CSVLSGANEKLFF.

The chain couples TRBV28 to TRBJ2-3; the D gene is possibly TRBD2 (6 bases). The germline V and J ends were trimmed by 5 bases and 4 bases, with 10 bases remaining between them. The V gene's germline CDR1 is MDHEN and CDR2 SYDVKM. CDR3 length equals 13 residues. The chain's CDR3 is CASSPGTADTQYF. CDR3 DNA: TGTGCCAGCAGTCCTGGGACTGCAGATACGCAGTATTTT.

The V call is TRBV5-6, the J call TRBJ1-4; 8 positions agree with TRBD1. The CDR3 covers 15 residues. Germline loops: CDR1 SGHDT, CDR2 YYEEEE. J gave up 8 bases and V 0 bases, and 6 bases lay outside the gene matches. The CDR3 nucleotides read TGTGCCAGCAGCTTGGCGGGCAGGGGGCACGAAAAACTGTTTTTT. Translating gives CASSLAGRGHEKLFF.

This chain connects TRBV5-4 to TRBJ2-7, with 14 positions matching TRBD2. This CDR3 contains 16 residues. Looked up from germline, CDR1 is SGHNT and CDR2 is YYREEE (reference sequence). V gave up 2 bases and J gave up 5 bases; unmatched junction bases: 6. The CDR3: CASSLGTSGSLDEQYF. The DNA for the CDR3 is TGTGCCAGCAGCTTAGGGACTAGCGGGAGTCTGGACGAGCAGTACTTC.

The CDR3 DNA reads as TGCGCCAGCAGCCTCCCGTCCGGCGGGGAGCTGTTTTTT. This sequence encodes CASSLPSGGELFF. This chain connects TRBV5-1 to TRBJ2-2; no firm D call. The CDR3 extends over 13 amino acids. Germline-derived CDR1 and CDR2 are SGHRS and YFSETQ. V was clipped by 4 bases and J by 7 bases, with 11 bases between them.